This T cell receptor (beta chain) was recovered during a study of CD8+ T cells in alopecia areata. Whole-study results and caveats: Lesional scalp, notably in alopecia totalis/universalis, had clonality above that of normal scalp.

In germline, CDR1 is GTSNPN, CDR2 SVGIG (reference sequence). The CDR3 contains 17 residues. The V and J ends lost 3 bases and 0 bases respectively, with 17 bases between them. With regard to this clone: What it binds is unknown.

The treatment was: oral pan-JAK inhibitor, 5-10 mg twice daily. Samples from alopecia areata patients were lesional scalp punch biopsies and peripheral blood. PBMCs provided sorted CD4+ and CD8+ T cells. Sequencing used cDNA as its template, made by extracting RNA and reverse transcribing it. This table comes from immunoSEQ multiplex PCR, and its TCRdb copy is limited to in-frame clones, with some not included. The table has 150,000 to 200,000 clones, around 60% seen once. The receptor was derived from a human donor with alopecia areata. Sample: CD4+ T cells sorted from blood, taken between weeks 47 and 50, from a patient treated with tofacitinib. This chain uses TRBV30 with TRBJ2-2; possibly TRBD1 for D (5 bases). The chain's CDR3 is CAWSVRTGSANTGELFF. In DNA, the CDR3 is TGTGCCTGGAGCGTCCGCACAGGATCGGCGAACACCGGGGAGCTGTTTTTT.